Presented here are 23 T cell receptor beta chains from one specimen sequenced in a study of cytomegalovirus exposure and HLA in healthy donors. The PCR employed 60 Vbeta primers together with 13 Jbeta primers. Assay used: immunoSEQ multiplex PCR; TCRdb lists only in-frame clones, some missing. Here the sample spans around 90,000 clones, over 60% being singletons. The material sequenced was PBMCs. The receptors here all came from a boy aged 10-17 years in good health and CMV-seropositive.

The V call is TRBV19, the J call TRBJ2-5, with D perhaps matching TRBD2 (5 bases). Trimming took off 3 bases at V and 1 base at J, with 9 bases between the two ends. Germline V lookup: CDR1 LNHDA, CDR2 SQIVND (reference sequence). This CDR3 contains 14 residues. This CDR3 is CASSMAGLQETQYF. The DNA for the CDR3 is TGTGCCAGTAGTATGGCGGGCCTCCAAGAGACCCAGTACTTC.

The V call is TRBV25-1, the J call TRBJ2-2, with TRBD2 identical over 7 bases. Per the germline V gene, CDR1 is MGHDK and CDR2 is SYGVNS. V trimming: 3 bases; J trimming: 4 bases; junction bases outside the gene matches: 8. CDR3 size: 16 residues. The CDR3 is CASSDQKAGVTGELFF. CDR3 in DNA: TGTGCCAGCAGTGACCAAAAGGCGGGAGTCACCGGGGAGCTGTTTTTT.

This clone has more than one count but fewer than ten. This chain joins TRBV5-6 and TRBJ1-2; D not certain. The germline gives CDR1 SGHDT, CDR2 YYEEEE. The V end was cut by 4 bases, the J end by 4 bases, with 11 bases between. The CDR3 loop spans 13 amino acids. The CDR3 nucleotides are TGTGCCAGCAGCGCGAGTGACTTCTATGGCTACACCTTC. Translating gives CASSASDFYGYTF.

This clone was observed a few times. This sequence joins TRBV5-6 and TRBJ2-4, with 7 bases fitting TRBD1. V lost 6 bases and J lost 4; bases outside the gene matches: 7. Germline CDR1 reads SGHDT; CDR2 reads YYEEEE. The CDR3 is 14 residues long. The CDR3 reads CASKPRDRKNIQYF. Here the CDR3 DNA reads TGTGCCAGCAAACCCCGGGACAGAAAAAACATTCAGTACTTC.

The rearrangement links TRBV7-2 to TRBJ2-1; D not resolved. V was shortened by 1 base and J by 7 bases, with 11 bases between the two germline ends. This CDR3 contains 14 residues. The germline V gene has CDR1 SGHTA and CDR2 FQGNSA. In DNA form, the CDR3 reads TGTGCCAGCAGCTTAGTTTCGTCTGTAAATGAGCAGTTCTTC. It translates to CASSLVSSVNEQFF.

This clone was counted a few times. The chain has TRBV5-1 and TRBJ1-3; 7 bases align to TRBD1. Germline V lookup: CDR1 SGHRS, CDR2 YFSETQ. V lost 0 bases and J lost 1; bases outside the gene matches: 4. This CDR3 comprises 16 residues. The CDR3 spells CASSLAQGGSGNTIYF. The CDR3, as DNA: TGCGCCAGCAGCTTGGCCCAGGGGGGATCTGGAAACACCATATATTTT.

The rearrangement uses TRBV5-1 and TRBJ1-1; weak D call: TRBD1 (6 bases). This CDR3 is built from 13 residues. Germline V lookup: CDR1 SGHRS, CDR2 YFSETQ. Trimming took 0 bases from V and 8 from J, leaving 11 bases between them. The CDR3 reads CASSLETRGEAFF. The CDR3 DNA reads TGCGCCAGCAGCTTGGAAACCAGGGGAGAAGCTTTCTTT.

The rearrangement uses TRBV7-9 and TRBJ1-2, with no clear D. CDR1 and CDR2 from the germline V gene are SEHNR and FQNEAQ (reference sequence). The CDR3 has 14 residues. V lost 2 bases, J lost 4 bases, and 11 bases lay in between. The CDR3 coding sequence is TGTGCCAGCAGCTTACCGGGGAGCTCCTATGGCTACACCTTC. Encoded protein: CASSLPGSSYGYTF.

This clone was observed a handful of times. This rearrangement joins TRBV25-1 to TRBJ1-1; TRBD1 matches 9 bases. The V gene end was trimmed by 5 bases and the J gene end by 4 bases; junction bases not matched to a gene: 8. CDR1 MGHDK and CDR2 SYGVNS come from the germline V gene. The CDR3 totals 15 residues. As DNA, the CDR3 is TGTGCCAGCAGTAAACAGGGGGCGCGTGTCACTGAAGCTTTCTTT. Translated: CASSKQGARVTEAFF.

The V and J genes are TRBV5-6 and TRBJ2-2, with 7 bases lining up with TRBD1. Germline V CDR1 and CDR2: SGHDT, YYEEEE. V lost 0 bases to trimming and J lost 0 bases; unmatched junction nucleotides: 2. This CDR3 contains 16 residues. The CDR3 protein is CASSLGTGSNTGELFF. The CDR3 DNA reads as TGTGCCAGCAGCTTGGGGACAGGCTCGAACACCGGGGAGCTGTTTTTT.

The chain has TRBV11-2 and TRBJ1-1, with no clear D. V lost 10 bases and J lost 1, with 13 bases in between. The CDR3 contains 13 residues. In germline, CDR1 is SGHAT, CDR2 FQNNGV. The CDR3 DNA follows: TGTGCCACAGAATTCCGGGGGAACACTGAAGCTTTCTTT. Its translation is CATEFRGNTEAFF.

This clone was recorded a few times. The rearrangement links TRBV28 to TRBJ1-5, with a possible D match to TRBD1 (5 bases). The ends were cut back, 7 bases at V and 3 bases at J, with 16 bases in the middle. The CDR3 runs to 15 residues. Germline CDR1 reads MDHEN; CDR2 reads SYDVKM. The CDR3 sequence: CASTYGKGNNQPQHF. CDR3 bases: TGTGCCAGCACCTACGGTAAGGGGAACAATCAGCCCCAGCATTTT.

The rearrangement links TRBV23-1 to TRBJ1-2, with TRBD1 as a possible D gene (5 bases). TRBV23-1 is an ORF; its function is uncertain. Deletions cut 2 bases from V and 0 bases from J, with 19 bases between. The CDR3 totals 18 residues. CDR3 region: CASSQRVLGGEANYGYTF. Written as DNA, the CDR3 is TGCGCCAGCAGTCAAAGGGTGCTGGGGGGGGAAGCTAACTATGGCTACACCTTC.

The chain uses TRBV11-2 and TRBJ1-1; D gene unclear. The CDR3 is 15 residues long. V shed 0 bases and J shed 1 base, with 9 bases lying between them. The germline gives CDR1 SGHAT, CDR2 FQNNGV. As DNA, the CDR3 is TGTGCCAGCAGCTTAGATGGGCAGGCGAACACTGAAGCTTTCTTT. Residues: CASSLDGQANTEAFF.

The genes are TRBV5-6 and TRBJ1-2; 7 nucleotides match TRBD1. The germline CDR1 and CDR2 sequences are SGHDT and YYEEEE. Germline trimming cut 5 bases from V and 3 bases from J; bases unmatched to any gene: 10. This CDR3 has 15 residues. CDR3 in amino acids: CASRVQGPGDYGYTF. The DNA for the CDR3 is TGTGCCAGCAGGGTACAGGGGCCAGGGGACTATGGCTACACCTTC.

The chain employs TRBV9 and TRBJ2-1, with TRBD2 matching 10 bases. J gave up 4 bases and V 3 bases, and 4 bases lay outside the gene matches. Germline CDR1 reads SGDLS; CDR2 reads YYNGEE. This CDR3 region has 15 residues. The CDR3 coding sequence is TGTGCCAGCAGCGCAGCGGGAGGGCCATACAATGAGCAGTTCTTC. Amino acids: CASSAAGGPYNEQFF.

The chain links TRBV30 to TRBJ2-7, with a weak D call TRBD1 (6 bases). Between the trimmed V and J ends, which lost 0 bases and 3 bases, there was a span of 18 bases. The CDR3 consists of 16 residues. The germline V gene has CDR1 GTSNPN and CDR2 SVGIG (reference sequence). The CDR3 loop reads CAWSVPMDRILYEQYF. In DNA form, the CDR3 reads TGTGCCTGGAGTGTCCCTATGGACAGAATACTCTACGAGCAGTACTTC.

In its sample, this clone was seen once. This chain links TRBV5-1 with TRBJ2-2; D call uncertain. The germline V gene has CDR1 SGHRS and CDR2 YFSETQ. The length of the CDR3 is 15 residues. V lost 0 bases to trimming and J lost 2 bases, with 8 bases between them. The CDR3 is CASSLARLNTGELFF. The CDR3, as DNA: TGCGCCAGCAGCTTGGCCAGGCTAAACACCGGGGAGCTGTTTTTT.

The chain recombines TRBV27 with TRBJ2-7, with 9 bases identical to TRBD1. The J segment lost 3 bases and the V segment lost 6 bases, leaving 12 bases of the junction unmatched. The V gene's germline CDR1 is MNHEY and CDR2 SMNVEV (reference sequence). CDR3 size: 16 residues. The CDR3 loop is CASSQTGQGYVYEQYF. The CDR3 bases are TGTGCCAGCAGCCAGACGGGACAGGGTTACGTCTACGAGCAGTACTTC.

This clone was detected a few times. V usage is TRBV6-4 and J usage is TRBJ2-3; D is unclear. Germline CDR1 MRHNA, CDR2 SNTAGT. Trimming cost V 0 bases and J 2 bases, with 6 bases left between them. CDR3 length: 14 amino acids. The CDR3, as DNA: TGTGCCAGCAGTGACTCGAGAGACACAGATACGCAGTATTTT. Translating gives CASSDSRDTDTQYF.

This sequence joins TRBV25-1 and TRBJ1-2, with a weak D call TRBD1 (5 bases). The CDR3 spans 14 residues. Trimming stripped 6 bases from V and 0 bases from J, with 11 bases between. CDR1 is MGHDK, CDR2 SYGVNS, per germline. CDR3 loop: CASRRDGTNYGYTF. The CDR3 DNA follows: TGTGCCAGCAGGCGGGACGGAACTAACTATGGCTACACCTTC.

For the CDR3, the DNA is TGTGCCAGCAGCCCTCTTACCCCCTATAGTGGCTACACCTTC. Its translation: CASSPLTPYSGYTF. The rearrangement links TRBV7-3 to TRBJ1-2; D unclear. CDR1 SGHTA and CDR2 FQGTGA come from the germline V gene. The CDR3 totals 14 residues. V lost 5 bases and J 7 bases, leaving 17 bases between the germline ends.

The gene calls are TRBV6-5 and TRBJ1-1; the D gene is possibly TRBD1 (5 bases). The CDR3 runs 16 residues. Trimming took 4 bases from V and 1 from J, leaving 16 bases between them. The germline gives CDR1 MNHEY, CDR2 SVGAGI. The CDR3 spells CASSSRGGTGNTEAFF. Here the CDR3 DNA reads TGTGCCAGCAGTTCTCGGGGGGGTACGGGGAACACTGAAGCTTTCTTT.